These 26 T cell receptor beta chains share one sample of origin, sequenced in a study of Ad26.COV2.S vaccination and SARS-CoV-2 variants. The treatment denotes: about 20 received Ad26.COV2.S at low or high dose, single or two shots; 5 received placebo; per-sample allocation not given. Day 63 following the first vaccine or placebo injection was when the samples were taken. Libraries were prepared by immunoSEQ multiplex PCR; TCRdb keeps only in-frame clonotypes and omits some of them. The sample yields some 370,000 clones, roughly 80% seen once. Here the sequenced sample was peripheral blood, taken in a trial of Ad26.COV2.S vaccine versus placebo. The receptors originated from a person aged 18 to 65 who received the Ad26.COV2.S COVID-19 vaccine or a placebo.

The CDR3 sequence is CASSSSTYNEQFF. The DNA for the CDR3 is TGTGCCAGCAGCTCTAGCACCTACAATGAGCAGTTCTTC. The gene calls are TRBV7-9 and TRBJ2-1; D is perhaps TRBD2 (5 bases). CDR1 and CDR2 from the germline V gene are SEHNR and FQNEAQ (reference sequence). V was cut by 4 bases and J by 2 bases, with 6 bases left in between. The CDR3 length is 13 residues.

This chain links TRBV7-6 with TRBJ1-1, with D maybe TRBD1 (6 bases). Germline V gene data show CDR1 as SGHVS and CDR2 as FNYEAQ. The CDR3 is 14 amino acids. The V gene lost 5 bases and the J gene lost 7 bases, with 17 bases spanning the gap. Here the CDR3 reads CASSLTGGLGEAFF. Here the CDR3 DNA reads TGTGCCAGCAGCCTGACAGGAGGTCTGGGTGAAGCTTTCTTT.

This clone appeared a few times. The gene calls are TRBV7-9 and TRBJ1-4, with TRBD1 matching 11 bases. Trimming cost V 6 bases and J 5 bases; bases outside gene matches: 8. This CDR3 is built from 16 residues. The germline V gene has CDR1 SEHNR and CDR2 FQNEAQ (reference sequence). The CDR3 is CASRPRRDRGNEKLFF. The CDR3 coding sequence is TGTGCCAGCAGACCCCGGAGGGACAGGGGGAATGAAAAACTGTTTTTT.

This sequence joins TRBV19 and TRBJ1-5, with 7 bases lining up with TRBD1. J gave up 6 bases and V 6 bases, and 8 bases lay outside the gene matches. The CDR3 consists of 14 residues. The germline V gene encodes CDR1 LNHDA and CDR2 SQIVND (reference sequence). The CDR3 loop is CASSHDRDAQPQHF. The CDR3 coding sequence is TGTGCCAGTAGCCATGACAGGGACGCTCAGCCCCAGCATTTT.

The chain is built from TRBV9 and TRBJ2-3, with TRBD2 as a possible D gene (5 bases). CDR3 length equals 14 residues. V was cut by 3 bases and J by 5 bases, with 13 bases left in between. Germline V gene lookup returns CDR1 SGDLS and CDR2 YYNGEE. The CDR3: CASSETEVGDTQYF. CDR3 coding DNA: TGTGCCAGCAGCGAGACGGAGGTTGGAGATACGCAGTATTTT.

The chain carries TRBV5-5 and TRBJ1-2; 11 nucleotides line up with TRBD1. The CDR3 extends over 15 amino acids. Unmatched junction bases numbered 3, after V lost 4 bases and J lost 1 base. Germline lookup yields CDR1 SGHKS and CDR2 YYEKEE (reference sequence). The CDR3: CASSGGTGGNYGYTF. The CDR3, as DNA: TGTGCCAGCAGCGGGGGGACAGGGGGTAACTATGGCTACACCTTC. The variable domain in full, with the rest retrieved from reference TRBV5-5 and TRBJ1-2, is DAGVTQSPTHLIKTRGQQVTLRCSPISGHKSVSWYQQVLGQGPQFIFQYYEKEERGRGNFPDRFSARQFPNYSSELNVNALLLGDSALYLCASSGGTGGNYGYTFGSGTRLTVV.

This clone occurred many times. The CDR3 protein is CAGGAQETQYF. The CDR3 DNA reads as TGTGCCGGGGGGGCCCAAGAGACCCAGTACTTC. The gene calls are TRBV7-9 and TRBJ2-5; maybe TRBD2 (7 bases). The germline V gene encodes CDR1 SEHNR and CDR2 FQNEAQ (reference sequence). CDR3 length equals 11 residues. V was trimmed by 11 bases and J by 1 base, leaving 8 bases between them.

The V call is TRBV19, the J call TRBJ2-1; maybe TRBD1 (6 bases). V was shortened by 7 bases and J by 5 bases, with 15 bases between the two germline ends. Germline assignment: CDR1 LNHDA and CDR2 SQIVND (reference sequence). This CDR3 region has 14 residues. As DNA, the CDR3 is TGTGCCAGTACCCACCCGGGACAAAACAATGAGCAGTTCTTC. Amino acids: CASTHPGQNNEQFF.

The genes are TRBV9 and TRBJ2-7; D not certain. The V end was cut by 0 bases, the J end by 3 bases, with 10 bases between. Germline CDR1 is SGDLS and CDR2 is YYNGEE. The CDR3 sequence is 14 residues long. The CDR3 DNA reads as TGTGCCAGCAGCGTAGGGCTGAAAGACTACGAGCAGTACTTC. Its protein product is CASSVGLKDYEQYF.

This chain links TRBV2 with TRBJ2-7; TRBD1 agrees at 9 bases. J gave up 3 bases and V 4 bases, and 4 bases lay outside the gene matches. CDR1 is SNHLY and CDR2 is FYNNEI in the germline V gene. This CDR3 region has 14 residues. The CDR3 nucleotides are TGTGCCAGCAGTGCGGACAGGGGCTTCTACGAGCAGTACTTC. Translation: CASSADRGFYEQYF.

The chain combines TRBV27 with TRBJ2-2; D not certain. CDR1 and CDR2 from the germline V gene are MNHEY and SMNVEV (reference sequence). Trimming removed 3 bases at V and 7 bases at J, with 18 bases between. This CDR3 region has 16 residues. The CDR3 nucleotides are TGTGCCAGCAGTTTCGTTAGGGTACCCTTGGGCGGGGAGCTGTTTTTT. Amino acids: CASSFVRVPLGGELFF.

J is TRBJ2-7 and V is TRBV5-1, with D possibly TRBD2 on 6 matching bases. The CDR3 length is 13 residues. V lost 4 bases to trimming and J lost 4 bases, with 12 bases between them. Germline CDR1 reads SGHRS; CDR2 reads YFSETQ. The CDR3 DNA is TGCGCCAGCAGCGGGGAGGCAGGTTACGAGCAGTACTTC. Protein product: CASSGEAGYEQYF.

The V gene is TRBV20-1, the J gene TRBJ1-5; D unresolved. This CDR3 comprises 13 residues. Trimming took 3 bases from V and 7 from J, leaving 13 bases between them. CDR1 is DFQATT, CDR2 SNEGSKA, per germline (reference sequence). CDR3 loop: CSASAFSGQPQHF. Written as DNA, the CDR3 is TGCAGTGCTAGTGCTTTCAGCGGCCAGCCCCAGCATTTT.

This clone appeared a few times. This chain links TRBV27 with TRBJ1-2, with 8 bases matching TRBD1. Germline-derived CDR1 and CDR2 are MNHEY and SMNVEV (reference sequence). The ends lost 5 bases at V and 3 bases at J; junction bases unmatched: 2. This CDR3 spans 13 amino acids. CDR3 in DNA: TGTGCCAGCAGTACACAGGGGGACTATGGCTACACCTTC. Residues: CASSTQGDYGYTF.

On this clone: The same CDR3 arises from other DNA sequences in this sample as well. This rearrangement joins TRBV20-1 to TRBJ1-4; D possibly corresponds to TRBD1 (6 bases). This CDR3 contains 13 residues. Per germline, CDR1 DFQATT and CDR2 SNEGSKA (reference sequence). V was clipped by 3 bases and J by 8 bases, with 13 bases between them. This CDR3 reads CSASGRGGEKLFF. The CDR3 nucleotides read TGCAGTGCTAGTGGCAGGGGTGGAGAAAAACTGTTTTTT.

Concerning this clone itself: The same CDR3 also results from other DNA sequences found in this sample. The gene calls are TRBV6-4 and TRBJ1-2; D not resolved. The germline V gene has CDR1 MRHNA and CDR2 SNTAGT. V was shortened by 0 bases and J by 4 bases, with 6 bases between the two germline ends. CDR3 size: 13 residues. The CDR3 loop reads CASSDSGTYGYTF. DNA of the CDR3: TGTGCCAGCAGTGACTCGGGTACCTATGGCTACACCTTC.

This chain joins TRBV13 and TRBJ2-7; weak D call: TRBD2 (7 bases). Deletions cut 5 bases from V and 4 bases from J, with 18 bases between. The CDR3 loop spans 15 amino acids. Per the germline V gene, CDR1 is PRHDT and CDR2 is FYEKMQ (reference sequence). This CDR3 is CASSQGGAGRYEQYF. In nucleotides, the CDR3 is TGTGCCAGCAGCCAAGGGGGAGCGGGAAGATACGAGCAGTACTTC.

This clone was seen a single time. The V and J genes are TRBV4-3 and TRBJ1-6; D not certain. The germline gives CDR1 LGHNA, CDR2 YSLEER. CDR3 length equals 15 residues. The V and J ends lost 0 bases and 8 bases respectively, with 11 bases between them. The CDR3: CASSQDGVLDSPLHF. The CDR3 region has the DNA TGCGCCAGCAGCCAAGATGGGGTTTTGGATTCACCCCTCCACTTT.

The rearrangement uses TRBV11-2 and TRBJ2-7, with 7 nucleotides matching TRBD2. The CDR3 is 14 residues long. After removal of 2 bases from V and 2 bases from J, the junction contained 3 bases not matched to a gene. Germline lookup yields CDR1 SGHAT and CDR2 FQNNGV. CDR3 amino acids: CASSLYLAAYEQYF. DNA for the CDR3: TGTGCCAGCAGCTTATATCTAGCGGCCTACGAGCAGTACTTC.

The V gene is TRBV27, the J gene TRBJ1-6; no reliable D call. Germline CDR1 and CDR2: MNHEY and SMNVEV (reference sequence). V was shortened by 6 bases and J by 9 bases, with 18 bases between the two germline ends. This CDR3 has 15 amino acids. The CDR3 protein is CASRSEGQWGSPLHF. The CDR3 bases are TGTGCCAGCAGGAGCGAGGGCCAGTGGGGTTCACCCCTCCACTTT.

The chain joins TRBV7-9 to TRBJ1-6; D not certain. Trimming shortened V by 7 bases and J by 0 bases, and 13 bases separated the two germline ends. The length of the CDR3 is 16 residues. Germline assignment: CDR1 SEHNR and CDR2 FQNEAQ (reference sequence). In nucleotides, the CDR3 is TGTGCCAGCACTCAGACACGGAGCTCCTATAATTCACCCCTCCACTTT. It is translated as CASTQTRSSYNSPLHF.

The chain recombines TRBV6-2 or TRBV6-3 with TRBJ1-2; D unresolved. Trimming shortened V by 2 bases and J by 3 bases, and 7 bases separated the two germline ends. Germline V gene sequence: CDR1 MNHEY, CDR2 SVGEGT. CDR3 size: 13 residues. The chain's CDR3 is CASSYRADYGYTF. The CDR3 coding sequence is TGTGCCAGCAGTTACAGGGCGGACTATGGCTACACCTTC.

The chain joins TRBV6-5 to TRBJ1-1; possibly TRBD1 for D (6 bases). The germline gives CDR1 MNHEY, CDR2 SVGAGI. CDR3 length: 13 amino acids. V was trimmed by 3 bases and J by 3 bases, leaving 8 bases between them. CDR3 in DNA: TGTGCCAGCAGTTATGAGGGGGACACTGAAGCTTTCTTT. This codes for CASSYEGDTEAFF.

The genes are TRBV7-8 and TRBJ2-5; D is possibly TRBD2 (6 bases). This CDR3 spans 15 amino acids. V dropped 5 bases and J dropped 3 bases, with 16 bases sitting between them. In germline, CDR1 is SGHVS, CDR2 FQNEAQ. Written as DNA, the CDR3 is TGTGCCAGCAGCCCCAGCTTCGGGAGAAAAGAGACCCAGTACTTC. Translation gives CASSPSFGRKETQYF.

The rearrangement uses TRBV10-2 and TRBJ2-1; maybe TRBD2 (6 bases). The germline V and J ends were trimmed by 4 bases and 7 bases, with 11 bases remaining between them. Germline V lookup: CDR1 WSHSY, CDR2 SAAADI. The CDR3 has 13 residues. CDR3 in amino acids: CASSGVAVNEQFF. CDR3 coding DNA: TGCGCCAGCAGTGGGGTAGCGGTAAATGAGCAGTTCTTC.

The V and J genes are TRBV12-3 or TRBV12-4 and TRBJ1-5, with D maybe TRBD1 (5 bases). The CDR3 extends over 12 amino acids. V lost 3 bases and J 9 bases, leaving 9 bases between the germline ends. This chain's CDR3 is CASSFEGTPQHF. The CDR3 DNA reads TGTGCCAGCAGTTTCGAAGGGACGCCCCAGCATTTT.